Below, one T cell receptor beta chain is given with its context. The entry originates in a study of blood T cell repertoires in COVID-19. Per the germline V gene, CDR1 is DFQATT and CDR2 is SNEGSKA (reference sequence). This CDR3 contains 15 residues. V dropped 3 bases and J dropped 6; count of bases not matched to a gene: 5. Data came from immunoSEQ multiplex PCR; TCRdb stores just in-frame clones and leaves some out. The sample includes roughly 130,000 clones, 87% of them seen just once. The genes are TRBV20-1 and TRBJ2-1, with 13 positions matching TRBD2. The receptor was isolated from a woman in her fifties or sixties with acute or convalescent COVID-19. Specimen: peripheral blood. The CDR3 region is CSASQGTSGTNEQFF. The CDR3 DNA follows: TGCAGTGCTAGTCAAGGGACTAGCGGGACCAATGAGCAGTTCTTC.